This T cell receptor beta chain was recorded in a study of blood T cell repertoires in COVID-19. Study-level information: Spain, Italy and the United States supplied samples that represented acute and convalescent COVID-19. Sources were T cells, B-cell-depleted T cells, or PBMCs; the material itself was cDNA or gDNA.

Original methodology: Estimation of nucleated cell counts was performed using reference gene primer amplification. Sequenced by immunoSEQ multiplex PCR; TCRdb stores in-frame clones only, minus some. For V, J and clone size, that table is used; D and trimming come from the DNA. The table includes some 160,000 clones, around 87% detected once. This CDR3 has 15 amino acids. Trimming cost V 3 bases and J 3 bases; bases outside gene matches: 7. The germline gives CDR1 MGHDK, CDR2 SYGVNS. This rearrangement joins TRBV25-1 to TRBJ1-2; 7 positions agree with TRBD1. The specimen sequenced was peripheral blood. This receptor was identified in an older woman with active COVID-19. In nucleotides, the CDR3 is TGTGCCAGCAGTGATCCCCGACAGGGTGACTATGGCTACACCTTC. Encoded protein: CASSDPRQGDYGYTF.